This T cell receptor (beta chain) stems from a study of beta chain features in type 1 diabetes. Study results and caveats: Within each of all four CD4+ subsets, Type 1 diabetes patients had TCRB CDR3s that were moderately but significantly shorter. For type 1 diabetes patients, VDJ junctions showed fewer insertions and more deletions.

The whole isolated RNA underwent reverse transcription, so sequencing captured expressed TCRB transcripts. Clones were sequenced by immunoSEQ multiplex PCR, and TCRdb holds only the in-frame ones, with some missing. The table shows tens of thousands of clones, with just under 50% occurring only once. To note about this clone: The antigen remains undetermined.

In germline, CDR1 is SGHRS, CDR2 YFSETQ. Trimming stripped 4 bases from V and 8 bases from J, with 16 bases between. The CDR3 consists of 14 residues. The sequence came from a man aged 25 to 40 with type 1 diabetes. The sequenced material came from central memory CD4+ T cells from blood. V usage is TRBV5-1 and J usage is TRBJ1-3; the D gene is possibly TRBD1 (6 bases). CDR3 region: CASSDGTSADTIYF. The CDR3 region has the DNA TGCGCCAGCAGCGACGGGACATCGGCGGACACCATATATTTT.